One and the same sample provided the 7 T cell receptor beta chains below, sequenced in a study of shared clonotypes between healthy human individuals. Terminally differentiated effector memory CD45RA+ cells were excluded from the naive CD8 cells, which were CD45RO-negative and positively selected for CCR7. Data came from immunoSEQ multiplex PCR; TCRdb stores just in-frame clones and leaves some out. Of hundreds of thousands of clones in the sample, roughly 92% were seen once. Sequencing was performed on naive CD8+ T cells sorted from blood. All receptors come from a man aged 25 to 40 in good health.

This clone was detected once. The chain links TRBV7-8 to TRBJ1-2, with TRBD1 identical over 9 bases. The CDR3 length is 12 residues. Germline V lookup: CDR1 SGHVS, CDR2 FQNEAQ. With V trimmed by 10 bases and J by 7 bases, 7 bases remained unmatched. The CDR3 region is CANEQGALGYTF. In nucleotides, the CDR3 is TGTGCCAACGAACAGGGGGCACTTGGCTACACCTTC.

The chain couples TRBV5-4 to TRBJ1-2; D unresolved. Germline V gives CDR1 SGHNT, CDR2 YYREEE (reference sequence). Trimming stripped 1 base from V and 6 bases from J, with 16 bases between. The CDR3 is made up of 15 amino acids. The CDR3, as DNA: TGTGCCAGCAGCTTGTCGGCATTTGGTCCGAATGGCTACACCTTC. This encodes CASSLSAFGPNGYTF.

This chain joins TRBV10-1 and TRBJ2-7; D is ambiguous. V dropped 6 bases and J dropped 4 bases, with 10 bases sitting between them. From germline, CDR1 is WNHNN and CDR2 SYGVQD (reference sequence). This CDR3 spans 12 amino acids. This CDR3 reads CASRLPLYEQYF. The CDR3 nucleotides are TGCGCCAGCAGACTACCTTTGTACGAGCAGTACTTC.

The DNA for the CDR3 is TGTGCCAGCAGCGACGGGACAGGGGGCGGAGGTCCCACAGATACGCAGTATTTT. As protein: CASSDGTGGGGPTDTQYF. The chain has TRBV9 and TRBJ2-3; 12 bases are a match to TRBD1. The CDR3 length is 18 residues. Unmatched junction bases numbered 10, after V lost 3 bases and J lost 2 bases. In germline, CDR1 is SGDLS, CDR2 YYNGEE.

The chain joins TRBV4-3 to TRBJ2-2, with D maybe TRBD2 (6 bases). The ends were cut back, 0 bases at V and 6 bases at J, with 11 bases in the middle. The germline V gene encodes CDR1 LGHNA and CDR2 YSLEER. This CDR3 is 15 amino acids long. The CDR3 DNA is TGCGCCAGCAGCCAAGAATTCTCGGGGGCCGGGGAGCTGTTTTTT. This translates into CASSQEFSGAGELFF.

CDR3 protein: CASSLQGRKYEQYF. The CDR3 nucleotides read TGTGCCAGCAGTTTACAGGGGCGTAAGTACGAGCAGTACTTC. The V call is TRBV27, the J call TRBJ2-7; D possibly corresponds to TRBD1 (6 bases). This CDR3 is 14 amino acids long. V lost 2 bases, J lost 4 bases, and 12 bases lay in between. CDR1 and CDR2 from the germline V gene are MNHEY and SMNVEV (reference sequence).

The CDR3 bases are TGTGCCAGCAGTTTAAGGACAAGGCGGACCGGGGAGCTGTTTTTT. Residues: CASSLRTRRTGELFF. J is TRBJ2-2 and V is TRBV28; D is perhaps TRBD1 (5 bases). V gave up 2 bases and J gave up 5 bases, with 12 bases separating them. The germline CDR1 and CDR2 sequences are MDHEN and SYDVKM. The CDR3 length is 15 residues.